This TCR beta chain was identified in a study of graft-versus-host responses after intestinal transplantation. Study overall: Every recipient underwent anti-thymocyte globulin induction, then tacrolimus and steroids for approximately three years.

Repertoires were generated with immunoSEQ multiplex PCR, while TCRdb's copy carries only in-frame clones and drops some. Of approximately 14,000 clones in the sample, 90% to 95% were seen once. The sequencing used PBMCs, collected 9 days after transplant. This sequence originates from a human patient who received an intestinal transplant, so some T cells may come from the graft donor.

This chain's CDR3 is CASSESLPGQGLYEQYF. The CDR3 nucleotides are TGCGCCAGCAGTGAGTCGCTACCTGGACAGGGCCTCTACGAGCAGTACTTC. The chain recombines TRBV10-1 with TRBJ2-7; 8 bases fit TRBD1. The CDR3 runs 17 residues. V shed 0 bases and J 3 bases; nucleotides not matched to a gene: 10. Germline lookup yields CDR1 WNHNN and CDR2 SYGVQD (reference sequence).